In this sample, the clone carrying this T cell receptor beta chain turned up a few times. A second PCR of 7 to 11 cycles used a sample-barcoded 5' primer and a J-beta primer mix. TCRdb re-analysed the 5' RACE reads in MiXCR, keeping a single row per CDR3 protein. The top ten clones hold roughly 3.5% of a sample with 800,000 or so distinct CDR3 sequences, approximately 25% of them seen once. This sample stems from a study of blood T cells in healthy people across ages. Total RNA, at least 5.5 micrograms per sample, came from PBMCs. These data are also associated with another study on T cells of mothers and their children. This second study notes: cDNA synthesis used all extracted RNA, about 1.5 ug per 15 ul. Over 8 million TCR beta CDR3 reads were obtained from each mother, and approximately 3 million from each child. There were no persistent microchimeric T cell clones detected.

Sequencing was carried out using blood. The TCR sequence derives from a boy younger than 18 in good health.

This CDR3 is CASSGGTTADTQYF. CDR3 DNA: TGTGCCAGCAGCGGCGGGACTACCGCAGATACGCAGTATTTT. The V gene is TRBV6-2 or TRBV6-3, the J gene TRBJ2-3; TRBD2 matches at 7 bases. The V and J ends lost 6 bases and 4 bases, in that order; junction bases with no gene match: 7. Germline CDR1 and CDR2: MNHEY and SVGEGT. The CDR3 has 14 residues.